This T cell receptor (beta chain) was sequenced in a study of regulatory dendritic cells for organ transplantation. Study-wide results and limits: The authors noted considerable between-person heterogeneity in alloreactive memory CD8+ cells. Naive CD4+ and CD8+ repertoires were highly diverse; memory CD8+ was most oligoclonal.

The protocol was immunoSEQ multiplex PCR, while the TCRdb copy is restricted to in-frame clones and leaves out a portion. The sample shows about 29,000 clones, over 75% of them seen only once. J lost 8 bases, V lost 8 bases, and 8 bases had no gene match. The germline V gene encodes CDR1 MDHEN and CDR2 SYDVKM. The CDR3 contains 14 residues. FACS sorted CD4+ or CD8+ T cells into CD45RA+ naive and CD45RO+ memory. With respect to this clone: The target antigen is unknown.

Sequences were obtained from memory CD4+ T cells from blood. Specified subset: CD45RO+ memory T cells. The gene calls are TRBV28 and TRBJ1-4, with 10 bases that match TRBD1. The sequence was obtained from a human donor in good health. The CDR3 nucleotides read TGTGCCAGCGGGGACAGGGGAAGGGGGGAAAAACTGTTTTTT. Translated: CASGDRGRGEKLFF.